The 31 T cell receptor beta chains below were found in one sample sequenced in a study of neoadjuvant nivolumab and ipilimumab in lung cancer. TCRdb's copy holds only in-frame clones and misses some; the assay was immunoSEQ multiplex PCR. Among 7,500 or so clones, 70% to 80% were seen once, and the ten largest hold approximately 4.5%. The sequenced sample was tumor tissue, obtained after neoadjuvant nivolumab, alone or with ipilimumab, at or shortly before surgery. The receptors shown here come from an adult with non-small cell lung cancer.

This chain links TRBV15 with TRBJ2-7; TRBD2 matches at 9 bases. V was pared by 1 base and J by 4 bases, with 8 bases of the junction left unmatched. The CDR3 totals 16 residues. Germline V gene data show CDR1 as LNHNV and CDR2 as YYDKDF (reference sequence). CDR3 nucleotides: TGTGCCACCAGCAGAGTTCGGGCGGGAGGGGATTACGAGCAGTACTTC. Its protein is CATSRVRAGGDYEQYF.

This chain uses TRBV29-1 with TRBJ1-1; tentative D call: TRBD1 (5 bases). V lost 2 bases and J 6 bases, leaving 13 bases between the germline ends. Per germline, CDR1 SQVTM and CDR2 ANQGSEA. CDR3 length: 13 amino acids. This chain's CDR3 is CSVETPGRAEAFF. CDR3 bases: TGCAGCGTTGAAACTCCAGGGAGGGCTGAAGCTTTCTTT.

The gene calls are TRBV5-4 and TRBJ1-5, with D hard to call. Germline CDR1 reads SGHNT; CDR2 reads YYREEE (reference sequence). The ends were cut back, 0 bases at V and 7 bases at J, with 14 bases in the middle. The CDR3 has 15 amino acids. The CDR3 sequence is CASSLGPAVGQPQHF. The CDR3 DNA is TGTGCCAGCAGCTTGGGGCCCGCCGTAGGCCAGCCCCAGCATTTT. Full variable domain (missing parts from reference TRBV5-4 and TRBJ1-5): ETGVTQSPTHLIKTRGQQVTLRCSSQSGHNTVSWYQQALGQGPQFIFQYYREEENGRGNFPPRFSGLQFPNYSSELNVNALELDDSALYLCASSLGPAVGQPQHFGDGTRLSIL.

V gene TRBV6-6 combines with J gene TRBJ2-7; D gene unclear. Trimming pared 2 bases from V and 6 bases from J, leaving 14 bases between. Germline V gene sequence: CDR1 MNHNY, CDR2 SVGAGI (reference sequence). The CDR3 covers 14 residues. CDR3 nucleotide sequence: TGTGCCAGCAGTTACCATATCACAGAATCCGAGCAGTACTTC. Protein: CASSYHITESEQYF.

The rearrangement links TRBV5-1 to TRBJ2-3; 9 bases align to TRBD2. V dropped 0 bases and J dropped 6; count of bases not matched to a gene: 14. Germline-derived CDR1 and CDR2 are SGHRS and YFSETQ. The CDR3 runs 18 residues. The CDR3 DNA reads as TGCGCCAGCAGCTTGGAGGCGGGAGGGCTATCCTTCCAGGATACGCAGTATTTT. Protein product: CASSLEAGGLSFQDTQYF.

V is TRBV27 and J is TRBJ2-7; 11 nucleotides match TRBD2. The CDR3 runs to 13 residues. CDR1 is MNHEY and CDR2 is SMNVEV in the germline V gene (reference sequence). The trim removed 6 bases at V and 7 bases at J, leaving 5 bases unmatched. CDR3 DNA: TGTGCCAGCAGACTAGCGGGAGCGAAAGAGCAGTACTTC. Its translation is CASRLAGAKEQYF.

V is TRBV9 and J is TRBJ2-5, with 12 bases fitting TRBD2. CDR1 is SGDLS and CDR2 is YYNGEE in the germline V gene. The V and J ends lost 4 bases and 0 bases, in that order; junction bases with no gene match: 7. CDR3 length: 17 amino acids. The CDR3 DNA is TGTGCCAGCAGCCCTGGACTAGCGGGGTCGTACCAAGAGACCCAGTACTTC. Encoded protein: CASSPGLAGSYQETQYF.

The rearrangement joins TRBV5-1 to TRBJ2-7; tentatively, D is TRBD2 (6 bases). V was shortened by 4 bases and J by 1 base, with 9 bases between the two germline ends. CDR3 length equals 13 residues. Germline V gene data show CDR1 as SGHRS and CDR2 as YFSETQ. The CDR3 loop is CASSAGLSYEQYF. The CDR3 DNA sequence: TGCGCCAGCAGCGCGGGGCTTTCCTACGAGCAGTACTTC.

This chain links TRBV5-6 with TRBJ1-5; weak D call: TRBD1 (6 bases). Trimming shortened V by 4 bases and J by 3 bases, and 17 bases separated the two germline ends. The CDR3 is 16 residues long. The germline V gene encodes CDR1 SGHDT and CDR2 YYEEEE. In nucleotides, the CDR3 is TGTGCCAGCAGCCCACGGGGGGGCAGCGACAATCAGCCCCAGCATTTT. Residues: CASSPRGGSDNQPQHF.

J is TRBJ1-1 and V is TRBV27, with D possibly matching TRBD1 (6 bases). CDR1 is MNHEY, CDR2 SMNVEV, per germline (reference sequence). Deletions cut 7 bases from V and 0 bases from J, with 9 bases between. The CDR3 runs 13 residues. The CDR3 region is CASIDRMNTEAFF. The CDR3 region has the DNA TGTGCCAGCATAGACAGGATGAACACTGAAGCTTTCTTT.

The chain links TRBV27 to TRBJ2-1, with a possible D match to TRBD2 (6 bases). This CDR3 is built from 13 residues. The germline V gene has CDR1 MNHEY and CDR2 SMNVEV (reference sequence). V lost 6 bases to trimming and J lost 8 bases, with 14 bases between them. CDR3 DNA sequence: TGTGCCAGCAGGGGCGGGGTCGACGATGAGCAGTTCTTC. Its protein is CASRGGVDDEQFF.

V is TRBV7-8 and J is TRBJ2-7, with 11 bases matching TRBD1. The CDR3 extends over 20 amino acids. The junction had 19 bases not matched to a gene; V was cut back by 4 bases and J by 2 bases. Germline values: CDR1 SGHVS, CDR2 FQNEAQ. Here the CDR3 DNA reads TGTGCCAGCAGCTCGTATGGGACCGGGACAGGGGGTAGAATTACCTACGAGCAGTACTTC. This translates into CASSSYGTGTGGRITYEQYF.

This clone was observed a single time. The chain has TRBV19 and TRBJ1-5, with D tentatively TRBD1 (6 bases). Germline V lookup: CDR1 LNHDA, CDR2 SQIVND (reference sequence). Trimming took off 3 bases at V and 0 bases at J, with 15 bases between the two ends. The CDR3 runs 17 residues. DNA for the CDR3: TGTGCCAGTAGTATCCTGGGAGGACAGTATAGCAATCAGCCCCAGCATTTT. Translation: CASSILGGQYSNQPQHF.

This clone was counted a few times. The chain links TRBV10-3 to TRBJ1-5, with D tentatively TRBD1 (5 bases). CDR1 is ENHRY, CDR2 SYGVKD, per germline. Trimming cost V 0 bases and J 11 bases, with 17 bases left between them. The CDR3 is 15 residues long. CDR3 DNA: TGTGCCATCAGTGAGTCGAGGGGATCGGGGTTGTCCCAGCATTTT. Translation gives CAISESRGSGLSQHF.

This clone appeared a few times. The CDR3 protein is CASSLGLAYNEQFF. The CDR3 coding sequence is TGTGCCAGCAGCTTGGGACTAGCCTACAATGAGCAGTTCTTC. The gene calls are TRBV5-4 and TRBJ2-1, with D perhaps TRBD2 (6 bases). The CDR3 contains 14 residues. In germline, CDR1 is SGHNT, CDR2 YYREEE (reference sequence). Trimming shortened V by 0 bases and J by 2 bases, and 6 bases separated the two germline ends.

The chain has TRBV14 and TRBJ1-2, with unresolved D. The CDR3 sequence is 16 residues long. The germline V gene has CDR1 SGHDN and CDR2 FVKESK. V lost 4 bases and J 3 bases, leaving 18 bases between the germline ends. The CDR3 sequence: CASSRIGSGLYYGYTF. The DNA for the CDR3 is TGTGCCAGCAGCCGAATTGGGTCGGGTCTTTACTATGGCTACACCTTC.

This chain connects TRBV5-6 to TRBJ2-7, with a tentative D call TRBD1 (6 bases). Germline CDR1 reads SGHDT; CDR2 reads YYEEEE. V lost 3 bases and J lost 4, with 20 bases in between. The CDR3 loop spans 16 amino acids. CDR3 sequence reads: CASSSTGKMDRYEQYF. The CDR3 DNA sequence: TGTGCCAGCAGCTCTACAGGGAAGATGGATCGATACGAGCAGTACTTC.

The chain links TRBV6-5 to TRBJ1-2; D gene uncertain. Trimming stripped 5 bases from V and 7 bases from J, with 8 bases between. Germline lookup yields CDR1 MNHEY and CDR2 SVGAGI. The CDR3 runs 11 residues. CDR3 bases: TGTGCCAGCAGTGACCACCTTGGCTACACCTTC. Translating it yields CASSDHLGYTF.

This sequence joins TRBV10-2 and TRBJ2-7; 10 bases map to TRBD2. Losses at the gene ends were 2 bases for V and 3 bases for J; bases not matched to a gene: 1. This CDR3 has 14 amino acids. Germline V CDR1 and CDR2: WSHSY, SAAADI. The CDR3, as DNA: TGCGCCAGCAGTGAGGGACTAGCGGACTACGAGCAGTACTTC. Translating gives CASSEGLADYEQYF.

The chain recombines TRBV4-1 with TRBJ2-7; possibly TRBD2 for D (6 bases). V was pared by 0 bases and J by 4 bases, with 13 bases between. CDR1 MGHRA and CDR2 YSYEKL come from the germline V gene. The CDR3 totals 15 residues. The CDR3 reads CASSQERGDLYEQYF. CDR3 nucleotides: TGCGCCAGCAGCCAAGAACGAGGGGACTTGTACGAGCAGTACTTC.

The rearrangement uses TRBV5-1 and TRBJ2-2; 9 positions agree with TRBD2. Germline V gene lookup returns CDR1 SGHRS and CDR2 YFSETQ. J was trimmed by 5 bases and V by 2 bases; bases with no gene match: 16. This CDR3 spans 19 amino acids. CDR3 nucleotide sequence: TGCGCCAGCAGCTTACGGACTAGCGCGATTGGAACGGGGACCGGGGAGCTGTTTTTT. Translation: CASSLRTSAIGTGTGELFF.

The table lists this clone with a few counts. The chain employs TRBV7-9 and TRBJ2-5; 8 positions match TRBD2. In germline, CDR1 is SEHNR, CDR2 FQNEAQ (reference sequence). The junction had 16 bases not matched to a gene; V was cut back by 11 bases and J by 5 bases. The CDR3 sequence is 15 residues long. The CDR3 coding sequence is TGTGCCTGCCTCGGGATAGCGGGAATGGAGGAGACCCAGTACTTC. This codes for CACLGIAGMEETQYF. Supplemented by reference TRBV7-9 and TRBJ2-5, the full variable domain reads DTGVSQNPRHKITKRGQNVTFRCDPISEHNRLYWYRQTLGQGPEFLTYFQNEAQLEKSRLLSDRFSAERPKGSFSTLEIQRTEQGDSAMYLCACLGIAGMEETQYFGPGTRLLVL.

The chain combines TRBV5-1 with TRBJ2-7; no clear D gene. V dropped 1 base and J dropped 2 bases, with 4 bases sitting between them. CDR1 and CDR2 (germline): SGHRS, YFSETQ. This CDR3 is 12 amino acids long. The CDR3 DNA sequence: TGCGCCAGCAGCTTGTCAACCTACGAGCAGTACTTC. It codes for CASSLSTYEQYF.

The rearrangement uses TRBV5-1 and TRBJ2-1; D might be TRBD1 (5 bases). The CDR3 has 15 residues. Germline lookup yields CDR1 SGHRS and CDR2 YFSETQ. Trimming removed 0 bases from V and 2 bases from J, with 9 bases in between. The CDR3 reads CASSLGQSTYNEQFF. The CDR3 DNA follows: TGCGCCAGCAGCTTGGGACAGAGTACCTACAATGAGCAGTTCTTC.

The chain uses TRBV10-1 and TRBJ2-7, with D maybe TRBD1 (5 bases). Germline CDR1 is WNHNN and CDR2 is SYGVQD (reference sequence). This CDR3 region has 14 residues. The V and J ends lost 4 bases and 4 bases respectively, with 14 bases between them. CDR3 coding DNA: TGCGCCAGCAGTGGGGTCGAAACAGGATACGAGCAGTACTTC. Protein: CASSGVETGYEQYF.

The V gene is TRBV11-2, the J gene TRBJ1-3; D perhaps matches TRBD1 (6 bases). This CDR3 region has 18 residues. Deletions cut 4 bases from V and 0 bases from J, with 19 bases between. CDR1 is SGHAT and CDR2 is FQNNGV in the germline V gene. CDR3 DNA: TGTGCCAGCAGCTCGCGGGACAAGACACCTAGCTCTGGAAACACCATATATTTT. Translating it yields CASSSRDKTPSSGNTIYF.

The chain uses TRBV5-4 and TRBJ2-7; 13 bases are shared with TRBD2. This CDR3 has 15 amino acids. Germline CDR1 SGHNT, CDR2 YYREEE (reference sequence). The V and J ends lost 4 bases and 3 bases, in that order; junction bases with no gene match: 4. The CDR3, as DNA: TGTGCCAGCAGCCTTGGACTAGCGGGAGACTACGAGCAGTACTTC. Its translation: CASSLGLAGDYEQYF.

The rearrangement joins TRBV6-5 to TRBJ1-2; D is possibly TRBD1 (5 bases). From germline, CDR1 is MNHEY and CDR2 SVGAGI. CDR3 size: 14 residues. The V and J ends lost 0 bases and 2 bases respectively, with 7 bases between them. For the CDR3, the DNA is TGTGCCAGCAGTTACTCGGGACCCAACTATGGCTACACCTTC. It yields the protein CASSYSGPNYGYTF.

The CDR3 sequence is CASSSGRLNEKLFF. DNA of the CDR3: TGTGCCAGCAGTTCGGGGCGGCTCAATGAAAAACTGTTTTTT. The gene calls are TRBV6-5 and TRBJ1-4; D perhaps matches TRBD1 (5 bases). This CDR3 is 14 amino acids long. The germline V gene has CDR1 MNHEY and CDR2 SVGAGI. The V end lost 4 bases, the J end lost 5 bases, and 11 bases lay between the germline ends.

The rearrangement joins TRBV7-9 to TRBJ2-7, with 9 bases fitting TRBD1. V shed 2 bases and J 6 bases; nucleotides not matched to a gene: 8. CDR3 length equals 15 residues. The V gene's germline CDR1 is SEHNR and CDR2 FQNEAQ (reference sequence). CDR3 protein: CASSLPWTGVAEQYF. CDR3 DNA sequence: TGTGCCAGCAGCTTACCCTGGACAGGGGTAGCCGAGCAGTACTTC.

The rearrangement links TRBV6-6 to TRBJ2-1; weak D call: TRBD1 (6 bases). The V gene's germline CDR1 is MNHNY and CDR2 SVGAGI (reference sequence). V was clipped by 0 bases and J by 5 bases, with 11 bases between them. The CDR3 consists of 15 residues. The CDR3 spells CASSYSGTSDNEQFF. The CDR3 DNA is TGTGCCAGCAGTTACTCGGGGACATCCGACAATGAGCAGTTCTTC.